The 20 T cell receptor beta chains below come from one sample, sequenced in a study of blood T cell repertoires in COVID-19. TCRdb's copy holds only in-frame clones and misses some; the assay was immunoSEQ multiplex PCR. The sample lists approximately 240,000 clones, around 90% occurring once. Sequencing was carried out using PBMCs or T cells enriched from blood (not recorded which). The source is a woman aged 25 to 45 with acute COVID-19.

The sample holds one count of this clone. The rearrangement uses TRBV4-1 and TRBJ1-1; 8 bases agree with TRBD1. V shed 1 base, J shed 4 bases, and the junction held 8 bases outside the gene matches. CDR1 is MGHRA and CDR2 is YSYEKL in the germline V gene. CDR3 length equals 16 residues. CDR3 coding DNA: TGCGCCAGCAGCCAAGCGGTGACAGGGGAGGGCACTGAAGCTTTCTTT. Translated: CASSQAVTGEGTEAFF.

CDR3 sequence reads: CASTPTWGRGNEKLFF. DNA for the CDR3: TGTGCCAGCACTCCTACCTGGGGGAGGGGCAATGAAAAACTGTTTTTT. The genes are TRBV27 and TRBJ1-4; D may be TRBD1 (5 bases). The CDR3 is 16 residues long. Trimming left V 7 bases short and J 5 bases short, with 20 bases between. Germline assignment: CDR1 MNHEY and CDR2 SMNVEV (reference sequence).

The genes are TRBV10-2 and TRBJ2-2, with D possibly matching TRBD1 (6 bases). Germline values: CDR1 WSHSY, CDR2 SAAADI. The CDR3 loop spans 13 amino acids. V lost 8 bases and J lost 6, with 13 bases in between. CDR3 region: CASLRQEPGELFF. CDR3 DNA: TGCGCCAGCCTGAGACAGGAGCCCGGGGAGCTGTTTTTT.

The chain has TRBV13 and TRBJ1-1; 8 bases map to TRBD1. Germline V CDR1 and CDR2: PRHDT, FYEKMQ (reference sequence). J was trimmed by 3 bases and V by 4 bases; bases with no gene match: 10. There are 16 residues in the CDR3. The CDR3: CASSSHLDRVDTEAFF. CDR3 nucleotides: TGTGCCAGCAGCTCCCATCTGGACAGGGTGGACACTGAAGCTTTCTTT.

The chain links TRBV28 to TRBJ1-1; a possible D gene is TRBD1 (5 bases). The germline V gene encodes CDR1 MDHEN and CDR2 SYDVKM. CDR3 length: 17 residues. The V gene lost 4 bases and the J gene lost 5 bases, with 23 bases spanning the gap. The CDR3 nucleotides are TGTGCCAGCAGTTCTGCGGGGCTGGGCTTAGAGTGGACTGAAGCTTTCTTT. It translates to CASSSAGLGLEWTEAFF. The full variable domain, in which reference TRBV28 and TRBJ1-1 provide the parts outside the CDR3, is DVKVTQSSRYLVKRTGEKVFLECVQDMDHENMFWYRQDPGLGLRLIYFSYDVKMKEKGDIPEGYSVSREKKERFSLILESASTNQTSMYLCASSSAGLGLEWTEAFFGQGTRLTVV.

The chain joins TRBV5-8 to TRBJ1-1; D is uncertain. This CDR3 has 15 residues. V was cut by 5 bases and J by 1 base, with 15 bases left in between. Looked up from germline, CDR1 is SGHTS and CDR2 is YDEGEE. The CDR3 DNA follows: TGTGCCAGCAGACACACCCGTGGTACGAACACTGAAGCTTTCTTT. Translation gives CASRHTRGTNTEAFF. Full variable domain (remainder filled in from reference TRBV5-8 and TRBJ1-1): EAGVTQSPTHLIKTRGQQATLRCSPISGHTSVYWYQQALGLGLQFLLWYDEGEERNRGNFPPRFSGRQFPNYSSELNVNALELEDSALYLCASRHTRGTNTEAFFGQGTRLTVV.

With respect to this clone: The sample holds other DNA sequences that translate to the same CDR3. The chain has TRBV3-1 (or the pseudogene TRBV3-2) and TRBJ1-5, with D uncertain. The germline V gene encodes CDR1 LGHDT and CDR2 YNNKEL (reference sequence). The CDR3 is 13 residues long. Trimming cost V 1 base and J 6 bases, with 7 bases left between them. CDR3 loop: CASSQVGGQPQHF. CDR3 nucleotide sequence: TGTGCCAGCAGCCAAGTCGGAGGTCAGCCCCAGCATTTT.

The chain recombines TRBV5-1 with TRBJ2-5, with 8 bases matching TRBD1. V dropped 0 bases and J dropped 5; count of bases not matched to a gene: 6. CDR1 and CDR2 from the germline V gene are SGHRS and YFSETQ. The CDR3 totals 15 residues. CDR3 sequence reads: CASSLAGAGGETQYF. CDR3 DNA sequence: TGCGCCAGCAGCTTGGCCGGGGCAGGGGGCGAGACCCAGTACTTC.

The chain joins TRBV28 to TRBJ2-7; D might be TRBD1 (6 bases). Germline CDR1 and CDR2: MDHEN and SYDVKM. The CDR3 is 13 amino acids. Trimming cost V 5 bases and J 2 bases, with 10 bases left between them. The CDR3 nucleotides read TGTGCCAGCAGTAACGGACAGACCTACGAGCAGTACTTC. This codes for CASSNGQTYEQYF.

V usage is TRBV11-2 and J usage is TRBJ1-2, with D uncertain. The germline V and J ends were trimmed by 6 bases and 4 bases, with 6 bases remaining between them. Germline-derived CDR1 and CDR2 are SGHAT and FQNNGV. The CDR3 extends over 11 amino acids. The CDR3 DNA reads as TGTGCCAGCAGTCCATCCTATGGCTACACCTTC. Its protein product is CASSPSYGYTF.

The gene calls are TRBV7-9 and TRBJ1-1; the D gene is possibly TRBD1 (6 bases). Trimming removed 2 bases from V and 4 bases from J, with 11 bases in between. There are 14 residues in the CDR3. Germline V CDR1 and CDR2: SEHNR, FQNEAQ (reference sequence). The CDR3 DNA reads TGTGCCAGCAGCTTAAGGGGGGGAACCACTGAAGCTTTCTTT. It is translated as CASSLRGGTTEAFF. The variable domain in full, completed from reference TRBV7-9 and TRBJ1-1, reads DTGVSQNPRHKITKRGQNVTFRCDPISEHNRLYWYRQTLGQGPEFLTYFQNEAQLEKSRLLSDRFSAERPKGSFSTLEIQRTEQGDSAMYLCASSLRGGTTEAFFGQGTRLTVV.

This clone showed up just once. CDR3 in DNA: TGTGCCAGCACCCTGGCCACTGAAGCTTTCTTT. Translation: CASTLATEAFF. J is TRBJ1-1 and V is TRBV12-3 or TRBV12-4; D not resolved. The V gene lost 7 bases and the J gene lost 4 bases, with 7 bases spanning the gap. The CDR3 runs 11 residues.

V is TRBV5-1 and J is TRBJ2-1, with D possibly matching TRBD1 (6 bases). The V end lost 0 bases, the J end lost 4 bases, and 14 bases lay between the germline ends. Germline CDR1 and CDR2: SGHRS and YFSETQ. This CDR3 region has 16 residues. The CDR3, as DNA: TGCGCCAGCAGCTTGGTAGGGGACAAGTCATACAATGAGCAGTTCTTC. Translating gives CASSLVGDKSYNEQFF.

The genes are TRBV7-3 and TRBJ2-7, with 10 nucleotides matching TRBD1. V lost 8 bases, J lost 3 bases, and 4 bases stayed unmatched. The CDR3 totals 13 residues. The germline gives CDR1 SGHTA, CDR2 FQGTGA. In DNA form, the CDR3 reads TGTGCCAGCGGGGGGACAGGGGTCTACGAGCAGTACTTC. This gives the protein CASGGTGVYEQYF.

The chain is built from TRBV5-4 and TRBJ2-7; D possibly corresponds to TRBD1 (5 bases). The CDR3 has 13 residues. V lost 1 base and J lost 4, with 9 bases in between. The germline gives CDR1 SGHNT, CDR2 YYREEE (reference sequence). Written as DNA, the CDR3 is TGTGCCAGCAGCTTGACGGACAAGTACGAGCAGTACTTC. It specifies CASSLTDKYEQYF.

This chain links TRBV7-9 with TRBJ1-1, with D possibly matching TRBD1 (5 bases). The CDR3 consists of 14 residues. V lost 3 bases to trimming and J lost 11 bases, with 19 bases between them. Germline V gene sequence: CDR1 SEHNR, CDR2 FQNEAQ (reference sequence). The CDR3 DNA reads TGTGCCAGCAGCTTCGGGCAGGGCGCAAGAGGTGCTTTCTTT. Translation gives CASSFGQGARGAFF.

This chain joins TRBV15 and TRBJ2-2, with 9 nucleotides matching TRBD2. The CDR3 contains 16 residues. Germline V gives CDR1 LNHNV, CDR2 YYDKDF (reference sequence). V lost 4 bases, J lost 1 base, and 4 bases stayed unmatched. The CDR3 loop is CATSKREELNTGELFF. The DNA for the CDR3 is TGTGCCACCAGCAAGCGGGAGGAACTGAACACCGGGGAGCTGTTTTTT.

The chain uses TRBV5-4 and TRBJ1-1; the D is unclear. The CDR3 has 14 residues. The germline V gene encodes CDR1 SGHNT and CDR2 YYREEE (reference sequence). V was pared by 6 bases and J by 0 bases, with 12 bases between. Here the CDR3 DNA reads TGTGCCAGCACCCTCAGTGGTGTGAACACTGAAGCTTTCTTT. Protein: CASTLSGVNTEAFF.

J is TRBJ2-1 and V is TRBV27; 14 positions match TRBD2. The J segment lost 0 bases and the V segment lost 5 bases, leaving 6 bases of the junction unmatched. This CDR3 region has 18 residues. In germline, CDR1 is MNHEY, CDR2 SMNVEV (reference sequence). CDR3 bases: TGTGCCAGCAGTCTGAGACTAGCGGGGGGGAGCTCCTACAATGAGCAGTTCTTC. It encodes CASSLRLAGGSSYNEQFF.

This clone has just one count. The chain combines TRBV6-5 with TRBJ2-1, with D tentatively TRBD2 (5 bases). Germline CDR1 and CDR2: MNHEY and SVGAGI. The CDR3 consists of 15 residues. Trimming removed 5 bases from V and 2 bases from J, with 13 bases in between. CDR3 loop: CASSISGNPYNEQFF. CDR3 DNA sequence: TGTGCCAGCAGTATAAGCGGTAACCCCTACAATGAGCAGTTCTTC.